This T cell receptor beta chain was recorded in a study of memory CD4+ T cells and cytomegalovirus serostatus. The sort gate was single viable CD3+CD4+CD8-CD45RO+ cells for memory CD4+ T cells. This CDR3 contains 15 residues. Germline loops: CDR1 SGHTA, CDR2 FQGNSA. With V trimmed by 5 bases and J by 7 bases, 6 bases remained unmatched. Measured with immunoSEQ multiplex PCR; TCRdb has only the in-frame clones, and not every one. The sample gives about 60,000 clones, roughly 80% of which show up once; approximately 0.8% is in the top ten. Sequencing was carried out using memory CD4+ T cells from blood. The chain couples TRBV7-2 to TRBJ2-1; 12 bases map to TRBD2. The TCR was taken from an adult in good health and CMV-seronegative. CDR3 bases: TGTGCCAGCAGCCCCCGGACTAGCGGGGTAAATGAGCAGTTCTTC. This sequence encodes CASSPRTSGVNEQFF.